This is a list of T cell receptor beta chains from one sample in a study of response to subunit inactivated influenza vaccine. TCRdb called the RT-PCR reads again in MiXCR, with one record for every CDR3 protein. The repertoire consists of around 570,000 distinct CDR3 sequences, with 11% occurring once and the leading ten covering 9.5% to 11%. In addition, the sample was reused for a study of T cells expressing NK-cell markers.

Specimen: PBMCs from blood, collected on the day of vaccination. These receptors were collected from a man aged 50 to 59 who received an inactivated influenza vaccine. Each CDR3 is given without its conserved first and last residue. The order of the fields is V gene, clone size, J gene, CDR3 protein. Rows give clone size only sometimes, using once, few, many, or a class for an expanded clone.

V gene: TRBV6-5
clone size: few
J gene: TRBJ2-7
CDR3 protein: ASSLDRLDEQY

V gene: TRBV5-1
clone size: many
J gene: TRBJ2-7
CDR3 protein: ASSLGQGLSYEQY

V gene: TRBV11-2
clone size: few
J gene: TRBJ2-1
CDR3 protein: ASSSDPGGGSYNEQF

V gene: TRBV20-1
clone size: few
J gene: TRBJ2-1
CDR3 protein: SASIPGSYNEQF

V gene: TRBV4-2
clone size: NA
J gene: TRBJ2-3
CDR3 protein: ASSQVRLAYDTQY

V gene: TRBV6-1
clone size: NA
J gene: TRBJ2-3
CDR3 protein: ASSILIMQDTQY

V gene: TRBV27
clone size: few
J gene: TRBJ2-3
CDR3 protein: ASSLLGLAGGDSAKY

V gene: TRBV4-1
clone size: few
J gene: TRBJ1-3
CDR3 protein: ASSQTRQGAGNTIY

V gene: TRBV7-9
clone size: NA
J gene: TRBJ2-1
CDR3 protein: ASSSNGQNNEQF

V gene: TRBV11-3
clone size: NA
J gene: TRBJ2-2
CDR3 protein: ASSHFLSGELF

V gene: TRBV5-1
clone size: NA
J gene: TRBJ2-5
CDR3 protein: ASSPGTRYQETQY

V gene: TRBV7-2
clone size: NA
J gene: TRBJ1-5
CDR3 protein: ASSLVSRSYRDQPQH

V gene: TRBV5-1
clone size: NA
J gene: TRBJ2-5
CDR3 protein: ASSLAENYAGTQY

V gene: TRBV7-6
clone size: NA
J gene: TRBJ2-5
CDR3 protein: ASSLDFRTSQETQY

V gene: TRBV5-5
clone size: many
J gene: TRBJ1-1
CDR3 protein: ASSSVSRNTEAF

V gene: TRBV28
clone size: NA
J gene: TRBJ1-1
CDR3 protein: ASSFSRTLNTEAF

V gene: TRBV27
clone size: many
J gene: TRBJ2-2
CDR3 protein: ASSLRFGELF

V gene: TRBV29-1
clone size: NA
J gene: TRBJ1-2
CDR3 protein: SVDQLNYGYT

V gene: TRBV27
clone size: few
J gene: TRBJ2-1
CDR3 protein: ASSLSLGGEQF

V gene: TRBV5-1
clone size: NA
J gene: TRBJ2-1
CDR3 protein: ASRPGTGGGEQF

V gene: TRBV20-1
clone size: NA
J gene: TRBJ2-7
CDR3 protein: SANWGLSSYEQY

V gene: TRBV12-3/TRBV12-4
clone size: NA
J gene: TRBJ1-2
CDR3 protein: ASRGTGEGYT

V gene: TRBV27
clone size: few
J gene: TRBJ2-3
CDR3 protein: ASAWTSGGADTQY

V gene: TRBV5-1
clone size: few
J gene: TRBJ1-1
CDR3 protein: ASSPGQGAMNTEAF

V gene: TRBV29-1
clone size: NA
J gene: TRBJ1-2
CDR3 protein: SVEGTGGGRGYT

V gene: TRBV5-1
clone size: few
J gene: TRBJ2-2
CDR3 protein: ASSLMWGGGTGELF

V gene: TRBV5-5
clone size: NA
J gene: TRBJ1-1
CDR3 protein: ASSSGNRVTEAF

V gene: TRBV5-1
clone size: few
J gene: TRBJ2-4
CDR3 protein: ASSPGQGFRANIQY

V gene: TRBV28
clone size: few
J gene: TRBJ2-1
CDR3 protein: ASRTGTSGGLSYNEQF

V gene: TRBV12-3/TRBV12-4
clone size: few
J gene: TRBJ2-1
CDR3 protein: ASSWSAYNEQF

V gene: TRBV14
clone size: many
J gene: TRBJ2-1
CDR3 protein: ASSQGLAGIQSREQF

V gene: TRBV4-1
clone size: few
J gene: TRBJ2-7
CDR3 protein: ASSQDGLGRSTRSFRYEQY

V gene: TRBV6-1
clone size: NA
J gene: TRBJ1-6
CDR3 protein: ASSAGTSYNSPLH

V gene: TRBV12-3/TRBV12-4
clone size: NA
J gene: TRBJ1-2
CDR3 protein: ASSPYSRGDGYT

V gene: TRBV12-3/TRBV12-4
clone size: NA
J gene: TRBJ2-4
CDR3 protein: ASTDGTSKNIQY

V gene: TRBV6-5
clone size: few
J gene: TRBJ1-6
CDR3 protein: ASSYSAGKNSPLH

V gene: TRBV4-3
clone size: NA
J gene: TRBJ2-3
CDR3 protein: ASSPRGSSTDTQY

V gene: TRBV20-1
clone size: many
J gene: TRBJ2-1
CDR3 protein: SALADFNEQF

V gene: TRBV7-9
clone size: few
J gene: TRBJ2-3
CDR3 protein: ASRVGSPDTQY

V gene: TRBV9
clone size: few
J gene: TRBJ2-2
CDR3 protein: ASSVAKGHRATGELF

V gene: TRBV7-6
clone size: NA
J gene: TRBJ2-1
CDR3 protein: ASSSRLAGGLSYNEQF

V gene: TRBV12-3/TRBV12-4
clone size: few
J gene: TRBJ2-1
CDR3 protein: ASSRGWTISSYNEQF

V gene: TRBV11-1
clone size: NA
J gene: TRBJ2-5
CDR3 protein: ASSGRNRDTPRGETQY

V gene: TRBV10-1
clone size: NA
J gene: TRBJ2-3
CDR3 protein: ASSDAAVGGSDTQY

V gene: TRBV5-1
clone size: few
J gene: TRBJ2-1
CDR3 protein: ASSSPNRGGEQF

V gene: TRBV20-1
clone size: NA
J gene: TRBJ1-5
CDR3 protein: SARDPPGVGQPQH